This T cell receptor beta chain comes out of a study of cytomegalovirus exposure and HLA in healthy donors. The study's findings and limits: The authors listed roughly 150 TCR beta chains as cytomegalovirus-associated. For cytomegalovirus status, the classifier reportedly gave diagnoses with high specificity and sensitivity. A later analysis found TCR association rates differed by HLA locus, highest for DRB1 and lowest for HLA-C.

PCR amplification relied on 60 Vbeta primers (plus 13 Jbeta primers). The repertoire was sequenced with immunoSEQ multiplex PCR; TCRdb's copy has only in-frame clones and lacks some. The top ten hold roughly 10% of the sample, which has roughly 190,000 clones, about 83% seen once. This clone appeared once. Its specificity is unknown. V gave up 2 bases and J gave up 6 bases; unmatched junction bases: 3. CDR3 length equals 13 residues. In germline, CDR1 is MNHNS, CDR2 SASEGT. This sequence originates from a woman aged 45-59 years in good health and CMV-seropositive. The V call is TRBV6-1, the J call TRBJ1-2, with 7 bases matching TRBD1. The sequencing sample was made of PBMCs. The CDR3 nucleotides read TGTGCCAGCAGTGAACGACAGGGCAATGGCTACACCTTC. Protein sequence: CASSERQGNGYTF.